These 11 T cell receptor beta chains originate from one sample sequenced in a study of tumor-infiltrating lymphocytes in oesophageal squamous cell carcinoma. TCRdb re-called the PCR reads with MiXCR, one entry per CDR3 protein. The sample has under 20,000 distinct CDR3 sequences, 40% seen once; the top ten hold about 7%. The sample consisted of blood. The receptors were gathered from a male donor with esophageal squamous cell carcinoma.

The V call is TRBV7-3, the J call TRBJ2-5; D remains ambiguous. Trimming stripped 5 bases from V and 11 bases from J, with 15 bases between. Germline CDR1 reads SGHTA; CDR2 reads FQGTGA. CDR3 length: 12 amino acids. Here the CDR3 reads CASSLPGRQQYF. The CDR3 nucleotides are TGTGCCAGCAGCCTCCCCGGACGGCAGCAGTACTTC. The complete variable domain, with remaining parts taken from reference TRBV7-3 and TRBJ2-5, reads GAGVSQTPSNKVTEKGKYVELRCDPISGHTALYWYRQSLGQGPEFLIYFQGTGAADDSGLPNDRFFAVRPEGSVSTLKIQRTERGDSAVYLCASSLPGRQQYFGPGTRLLVL.

This clonotype was found many times. This chain connects TRBV5-1 to TRBJ1-6, with 7 bases lining up with TRBD1. The junction had 7 bases not matched to a gene; V was cut back by 1 base and J by 6 bases. CDR1 and CDR2 from the germline V gene are SGHRS and YFSETQ. CDR3 size: 16 residues. The chain's CDR3 is CASSLPDRKINSPLHF. DNA for the CDR3: TGCGCCAGCAGCTTGCCGGACAGGAAAATTAATTCACCCCTCCACTTT.

About this clonotype itself: This is likely a read error, given that the CDR3 carries no conserved phenylalanine or tryptophan at its end. It is unclear where the CDR3 begins or ends on the DNA, so no DNA is shown, and the CDR3 is as TCRdb lists it. The chain is built from TRBV7-2 and TRBJ2-1; no check of the table's D call, TRBD2, against the DNA was made. In germline, CDR1 is SGHTA, CDR2 FQGNSA. 17 amino acids form the CDR3, both terminal residues included. CDR3 sequence reads: CASSPGLPVYNEQFFGS.

This clonotype was seen many times. The rearrangement links TRBV19 to TRBJ2-3; D is unresolved. The CDR3 loop spans 15 amino acids. The V gene's germline CDR1 is LNHDA and CDR2 SQIVND (reference sequence). The V end was cut by 7 bases, the J end by 4 bases, with 18 bases between. CDR3 in amino acids: CASTQGNLGADTQYF. Here the CDR3 DNA reads TGTGCCAGTACCCAAGGGAACTTAGGCGCAGATACGCAGTATTTT.

This clonotype occurred many times. This chain links TRBV19 with TRBJ2-1; 7 nucleotides match TRBD1. With V trimmed by 0 bases and J by 9 bases, 14 bases remained unmatched. From germline, CDR1 is LNHDA and CDR2 SQIVND (reference sequence). CDR3 length: 17 residues. Here the CDR3 reads CASSIDRDRPTQSEQFF. The CDR3 DNA sequence: TGTGCCAGTAGTATAGACAGGGACAGACCAACCCAGTCTGAGCAGTTCTTC. The whole variable domain, filled in from reference TRBV19 and TRBJ2-1, reads DGGITQSPKYLFRKEGQNVTLSCEQNLNHDAMYWYRQDPGQGLRLIYYSQIVNDFQKGDIAEGYSVSREKKESFPLTVTSAQKNPTAFYLCASSIDRDRPTQSEQFFGPGTRLTVL.

The V gene is TRBV11-1, the J gene TRBJ2-4; 10 nucleotides match TRBD1. The J call may be incorrect, as the DNA end agrees better with TRBJ2-5. Germline values: CDR1 SGHAT, CDR2 FQDESV (reference sequence). CDR3 length: 17 residues. CDR3: CASSSGTGANTGETQYF. CDR3 bases: TGTGCCAGCAGCTCCGGGACAGGGGCGAACACCGGGGAGACCCAGTACTTC.

This clonotype was seen a few times. The gene calls are TRBV10-3 and TRBJ2-7; unclear D gene. Germline CDR1 reads ENHRY; CDR2 reads SYGVKD. The CDR3 loop spans 11 amino acids. Trimming removed 6 bases at V and 6 bases at J, with 9 bases between. Written as DNA, the CDR3 is TGTGCCATCAGAGAATTCCGCGAGCAGTACTTC. It codes for CAIREFREQYF.

To note about this clonotype: The junction does not match germline at one end; this may be a read error. The rearrangement uses TRBV7-6 and TRBJ2-1; TRBD2 agrees at 11 bases. The CDR3 covers 16 residues. Germline CDR1 is SGHVS and CDR2 is FNYEAQ. The CDR3: CASSPGLAGSYNEQFF. CDR3 coding DNA: TGTGCTAGCAGCCCCGGACTAGCGGGCTCCTACAATGAGCAGTTCTTC.

This clonotype was seen a handful of times. The chain links TRBV7-6 to TRBJ2-3; no definite D call. In germline, CDR1 is SGHVS, CDR2 FNYEAQ. The V and J ends lost 1 base and 0 bases respectively, with 5 bases between them. CDR3 length: 14 residues. Here the CDR3 reads CASSLVPSTDTQYF. The CDR3 DNA reads as TGTGCCAGCAGCTTAGTCCCGAGCACAGATACGCAGTATTTT.

This clonotype was seen ten or more times. The rearrangement links TRBV6-1 to TRBJ1-4; D unresolved. V gave up 5 bases and J gave up 7 bases, with 11 bases separating them. The V gene's germline CDR1 is MNHNS and CDR2 SASEGT. The CDR3 runs 13 residues. The CDR3: CASSSGIGEKLFF. CDR3 DNA: TGTGCCAGCAGTTCAGGTATAGGTGAAAAACTGTTTTTT.

The chain employs TRBV6-1 and TRBJ2-5; 7 bases are shared with TRBD2. CDR3 size: 14 residues. The ends lost 7 bases at V and 5 bases at J; junction bases unmatched: 10. Germline V gene sequence: CDR1 MNHNS, CDR2 SASEGT. The CDR3 protein is CASTRTRASETQYF. The CDR3 bases are TGTGCCAGCACCAGGACTAGGGCCTCGGAGACCCAGTACTTC.